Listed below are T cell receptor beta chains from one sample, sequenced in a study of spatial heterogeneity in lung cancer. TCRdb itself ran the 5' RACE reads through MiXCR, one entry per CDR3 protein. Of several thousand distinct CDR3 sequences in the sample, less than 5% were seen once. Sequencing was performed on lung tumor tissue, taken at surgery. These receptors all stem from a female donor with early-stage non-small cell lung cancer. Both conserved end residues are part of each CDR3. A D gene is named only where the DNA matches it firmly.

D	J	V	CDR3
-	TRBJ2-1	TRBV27	CASREGWRALLTFF
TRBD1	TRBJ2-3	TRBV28	CASGGQVGGTDTQYF
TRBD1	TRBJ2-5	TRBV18	CASSPKQGVQETQYF
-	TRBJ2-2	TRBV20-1	CSATPGVLNTGELFF
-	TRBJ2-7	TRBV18	CASSPQGEPDEQYF
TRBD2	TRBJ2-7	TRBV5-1	CASIPTPTSGNEQYF
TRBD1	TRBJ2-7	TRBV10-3	CAISGPGTGLHEQYF
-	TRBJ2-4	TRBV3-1	CASSRRTGTGNIQYF
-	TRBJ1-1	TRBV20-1	CSASPDRRTEAFF
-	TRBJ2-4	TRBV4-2	CASSQDRAGKNIQYF
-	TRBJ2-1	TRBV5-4	CASSPGPGTGNEQFF
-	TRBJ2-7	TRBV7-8	CASSQYYEQYF
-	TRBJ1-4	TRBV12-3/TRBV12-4	CASRPAGSRNEKLFF
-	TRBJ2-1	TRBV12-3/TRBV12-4	CASRGSSYNEQFF